This TCR beta chain was sequenced in a study of post-analysis software for immune sequencing data. Whole-study results and caveats: Higher frequency in patients than in controls was seen for about five TRBV segments, with TRBV5-6, TRBV5-1 and TRBV20-1 among them. Strong same-batch co-clustering of samples appeared with F measure clustering.

A remark on this clonotype: The antigen is unknown.

The CDR3 length is 15 residues. Germline V gene data show CDR1 as MNHEY and CDR2 as SMNVEV (reference sequence). V lost 5 bases, J lost 4 bases, and 4 bases stayed unmatched. TCR beta cDNA libraries had unique molecular identifiers. TCRdb redid the calling of the PCR reads with MiXCR, one entry per CDR3 protein. Of roughly 670,000 distinct CDR3 sequences in the sample, 55% to 70% were seen once. This receptor was identified in a girl aged 2 to 9 with multiple sclerosis. V is TRBV27 and J is TRBJ2-1; TRBD1 agrees at 11 bases. Sequenced: blood. This chain's CDR3 is CASSVGQGVYNEQFF. CDR3 in DNA: TGTGCCAGCAGTGTGGGACAGGGGGTTTACAATGAGCAGTTCTTC.